The clone carrying this T cell receptor (beta chain) was picked up a small number of times. These data come from a study of radiotherapy plus CTLA-4 blockade in lung cancer. The table came from immunoSEQ multiplex PCR; TCRdb's copy has only in-frame clones and leaves some out. The sample has under 55,000 clones, roughly 80% seen once. Sequencing used peripheral blood, obtained from a patient treated with radiotherapy plus ipilimumab. The clonotype originates from a human donor with non-small cell lung cancer who had stable disease on radiotherapy plus ipilimumab.

The CDR3 nucleotides read TGCGCCAGCAGCTTGAGGGGGACAGGGGCCTACAATGAGCAGTTCTTC. Translated: CASSLRGTGAYNEQFF. The rearrangement joins TRBV5-1 to TRBJ2-1, with 10 nucleotides matching TRBD1. The germline gives CDR1 SGHRS, CDR2 YFSETQ. There are 16 residues in the CDR3. Trimming cost V 1 base and J 2 bases; bases outside gene matches: 3.